A selection of T cell receptor beta chains follows, all from one sample in a study of early T cells in non-severe SARS-CoV-2 infection. TCRdb independently ran MiXCR on the 5' RACE reads; one entry per CDR3 protein. The sample shows about 90,000 distinct CDR3 sequences, less than 15% of them seen only once. The sample was whole blood, taken at baseline. The source of these receptors is an adult who was a healthcare worker with PCR-confirmed SARS-CoV-2 infection or an uninfected control (not recorded which). The CDR3 runs from the conserved cysteine through the conserved F or W. A D gene is named only where the DNA matches it firmly. Not every row has a clone size; where given, it reads once, few, many or a size class.

TGCAGTGCTAGACAGAGACTGCGAACACGGAACACCGGGGAGCTGTTTTTT | CSARQRLRTRNTGELFF | TRBV20-1 | NA | few | TRBJ2-2
TGTGCCATCAAAGCCCAAAACGAGCAGTACTTC | CAIKAQNEQYF | TRBV10-3 | NA | few | TRBJ2-7
TGTGCCAGCAGCCATTGGGGCCAGGGAGGCGATCAGCCCCAGCATTTT | CASSHWGQGGDQPQHF | TRBV7-9 | NA | many | TRBJ1-5
TGTGCCAGCAGCCTCTCTAGGGCCCGGGGGAGTGAGCAGTACTTC | CASSLSRARGSEQYF | TRBV7-6 | NA | many | TRBJ2-7
TGTGCCACCAGCAGAAAAGGAGGGGGCTCCGGTCAGCCCCAGCATTTT | CATSRKGGGSGQPQHF | TRBV15 | TRBD1 | many | TRBJ1-5
TGTGCCAGCACAGGAGGCACCGGGGAGCTGTTTTTT | CASTGGTGELFF | TRBV27 | NA | NA | TRBJ2-2
TGTGCCAGCAGTGAAAAGTCATCCCTCCCCACAGATACGCAGTATTTT | CASSEKSSLPTDTQYF | TRBV6-1 | NA | few | TRBJ2-3
TGTGCCAGCAGTTTACGGAGCAGACGGGACTATGGCTACACCTTC | CASSLRSRRDYGYTF | TRBV12-3/TRBV12-4 | NA | many | TRBJ1-2
TGTGCCAGCAGTGTACCGGGACACTCGAACACTGAAGCTTTCTTT | CASSVPGHSNTEAFF | TRBV6-6 | NA | few | TRBJ1-1
TGTGCCAGCGGGACAGGGATAAACACTGAAGCTTTCTTT | CASGTGINTEAFF | TRBV2 | TRBD1 | NA | TRBJ1-1
TGTGCCAGCAGCTTATCTAATCCGGGAGGTGAGAGCGAGCAGTACTTC | CASSLSNPGGESEQYF | TRBV7-6 | TRBD2 | few | TRBJ2-7
TGTGCCAGCAGTTTTAAGGAGACCCAGTACTTC | CASSFKETQYF | TRBV12-3/TRBV12-4 | NA | many | TRBJ2-5
TGCGCCAGCAGCCGTCTAGCGGGGGGGTACAATGAGCAGTTCTTC | CASSRLAGGYNEQFF | TRBV10-2 | TRBD2 | many | TRBJ2-1
TGTGCTAGCGGGAGCCAACCTTGGAATGAGCAGTTCTTC | CASGSQPWNEQFF | TRBV15 | TRBD2 | NA | TRBJ2-1
TGCAGTGCTAGTCAGGAGGGCCGGCAAGAGACCCAGTACTTC | CSASQEGRQETQYF | TRBV20-1 | NA | few | TRBJ2-5
TGTGCCAGCAGCCAAGTGAGGGGCGAGCAGTACTTC | CASSQVRGEQYF | TRBV3-1 | NA | NA | TRBJ2-7
TGTGCCAGCAGCGCTGGGGGGGTGGATAATGAAAAACTGTTTTTT | CASSAGGVDNEKLFF | TRBV7-9 | NA | few | TRBJ1-4
TGTGCCAGCAGCCCCTTGGGACTAGCGGTGGAGCAGTACTTC | CASSPLGLAVEQYF | TRBV7-3 | TRBD2 | NA | TRBJ2-7
TGTGCCAGCTTATCGGGGGCCGACACAGATACGCAGTATTTT | CASLSGADTDTQYF | TRBV11-3 | NA | few | TRBJ2-3
TGCAGCGTGGGGTTAACGGATACGCAGTATTTT | CSVGLTDTQYF | TRBV29-1 | NA | few | TRBJ2-3
TGTGCCAGCAGTTTATTTGACGGACCGAACACTGAAGCTTTCTTT | CASSLFDGPNTEAFF | TRBV27 | NA | NA | TRBJ1-1
TGTGCCAGCACCGGAGGGACTTTCCTTTACTTC | CASTGGTFLYF | TRBV12-3/TRBV12-4 | NA | many | TRBJ2-5
TGTGCCAGCAGCCTCCTGACTAGCGGGGGGTATTATGAGACCCAGTACTTC | CASSLLTSGGYYETQYF | TRBV7-2 | TRBD2 | NA | TRBJ2-5
TGTGCCAGCAGATCCTCTACAAGAATGGGCACAGATACGCAGTATTTT | CASRSSTRMGTDTQYF | TRBV11-2 | NA | NA | TRBJ2-3
TGTGCCAGCAGCCAAGGCGCGGCCTATGGCTACACCTTC | CASSQGAAYGYTF | TRBV3-1 | NA | many | TRBJ1-2
TGTGCCAGCAGTCCCAGTTTGGGTTCTGGAAACACCATATATTTT | CASSPSLGSGNTIYF | TRBV12-3/TRBV12-4 | NA | NA | TRBJ1-3
TGTGCCAGCTCACCTAGGAAGACCGGGGAGCTGTTTTTT | CASSPRKTGELFF | TRBV18 | NA | NA | TRBJ2-2
TGTGCCAGCAGGCCTTGGACAGAGCAAGAGACCCAGTACTTC | CASRPWTEQETQYF | TRBV27 | NA | few | TRBJ2-5
TGTGCCAGCAGTTACTGTGCTTTCTTT | CASSYCAFF | TRBV6-5 | NA | few | TRBJ1-1
TGTGCCAGCAGCTTGGAATGGGGGGGGCGATCTGAAGCTTTCTTT | CASSLEWGGRSEAFF | TRBV5-8 | NA | once | TRBJ1-1
TGTGCCAGCAGTTCCGCCGGGACAGGGCCCTACAATGAGCAGTTCTTC | CASSSAGTGPYNEQFF | TRBV6-2/TRBV6-3 | TRBD1 | NA | TRBJ2-1
TGCGCCAGCAGCCAAGATTTGCTGGCCCTCTCCTACAATGAGCAGTTCTTC | CASSQDLLALSYNEQFF | TRBV4-1 | NA | few | TRBJ2-1
TGTGCCATCAAGCTCAGCGGGAGGACAGATACGCAGTATTTT | CAIKLSGRTDTQYF | TRBV10-3 | TRBD2 | NA | TRBJ2-3
TGTGCCAGCAGTGAAACAGCCTACGAGCAGTACTTC | CASSETAYEQYF | TRBV6-1 | NA | few | TRBJ2-7
TGTGCCAGCAGTTTCCCAACTCGGGGGGGCACAGATACGCAGTATTTT | CASSFPTRGGTDTQYF | TRBV12-3/TRBV12-4 | TRBD2 | NA | TRBJ2-3
TGTGCCAGCAAGTCCCGGGGCACAGATACGCAGTATTTT | CASKSRGTDTQYF | TRBV5-4 | NA | many | TRBJ2-3
TGCGCCAGCGCTCCGAAGATCCACTACGAGCAGTACTTC | CASAPKIHYEQYF | TRBV5-1 | NA | few | TRBJ2-7
TGCGCCAGCAGCTTTGCAGATACGCAGTATTTT | CASSFADTQYF | TRBV5-1 | NA | NA | TRBJ2-3
TGTGCCAGCACCGAAACAGGGTTTCCCAACGAGCAGTACTTC | CASTETGFPNEQYF | TRBV3-1 | NA | many | TRBJ2-7
TGTGCCAGTCGGGGGGACAGGCCCGTCGAGCAGTACTTC | CASRGDRPVEQYF | TRBV19 | NA | NA | TRBJ2-7
TGTGCCAGCAGCTTAGGAGGGACAGCTCTAGCCCTCCACTTT | CASSLGGTALALHF | TRBV7-2 | TRBD1 | once | TRBJ1-6
TGTGCCAGCAGCCAAGCACAGGGGGTGCGCACAGATACGCAGTATTTT | CASSQAQGVRTDTQYF | TRBV4-2 | TRBD1 | few | TRBJ2-3
TGTGCCAGCAGCTTAGGAAGCGGGGGGAGACAAGAGACCCAGTACTTC | CASSLGSGGRQETQYF | TRBV7-3 | TRBD2 | few | TRBJ2-5
TGTGCCAGCAGCCCTAGCGGGGGGCTAATCACCGGGGAGCTGTTTTTT | CASSPSGGLITGELFF | TRBV7-3 | TRBD2 | few | TRBJ2-2
TGTGCCAGCAGCTTAGGAACCGGGACCGTTAACATTCAGTACTTC | CASSLGTGTVNIQYF | TRBV7-6 | NA | few | TRBJ2-4
TGTGCCAGTAGTGCCAGGGGGAACACCGGGGAGCTGTTTTTT | CASSARGNTGELFF | TRBV19 | NA | many | TRBJ2-2
TGTGCCAGCAGGGCGTCCCAGGGGAAGGAAAAACTGTTTTTT | CASRASQGKEKLFF | TRBV18 | NA | NA | TRBJ1-4
TGCAGTGATAGAGATCTTCTAGCGGGGCTCACGGGGGAGCAGTTCTTC | CSDRDLLAGLTGEQFF | TRBV20-1 | TRBD2 | few | TRBJ2-1
TGTGCTAGCAGCTTAGCGGGGGAGGGGGAGCAGTTCTTC | CASSLAGEGEQFF | TRBV7-7 | TRBD2 | NA | TRBJ2-1
TGCGCCAGCAGCTTGGCCGTCGGGAGCACAGATACGCAGTATTTT | CASSLAVGSTDTQYF | TRBV5-1 | NA | few | TRBJ2-3
TGTGCCAGCAGGCCGGGACCTAAAGCTTCTGGAAACACCATATATTTT | CASRPGPKASGNTIYF | TRBV12-3/TRBV12-4 | NA | many | TRBJ1-3
TGCAGTGCTAGAGTCGGGAGCAGGGGTGAGACCCAGTACTTC | CSARVGSRGETQYF | TRBV20-1 | NA | many | TRBJ2-5
TGTGCCAGCTCACCAAGCGGGGGCCAAGAGACCCAGTACTTC | CASSPSGGQETQYF | TRBV18 | TRBD2 | many | TRBJ2-5
TGTGCCAGCAGTTTCGACAGGGGCGAGCAGTACTTC | CASSFDRGEQYF | TRBV6-5 | TRBD1 | NA | TRBJ2-7
TGTGCCAGTAAAACTAGCGGGGTCGAGACCCAGTACTTC | CASKTSGVETQYF | TRBV19 | TRBD2 | many | TRBJ2-5